A selection of T cell receptor beta chains follows, all from one sample in a study of OX40 agonist ivuxolimab in advanced cancers. The method was immunoSEQ multiplex PCR; TCRdb's version includes in-frame clones alone and lacks a portion of them. The profile shows about 140,000 clones, about nine tenths of them singletons. Here the sequenced sample was CD4+ or CD8+ T cells sorted from blood, taken in a trial of the OX40 agonist ivuxolimab. Receptors were obtained from an adult with an advanced solid tumor such as melanoma, head and neck, liver or kidney cancer. Each CDR3 is given with its conserved first and last residue. A D gene is named only where the DNA matches it firmly. Not all rows give a size; the values are once, few, many and, for expanded clones, a class.

CDR3aa,CDR3nt,d_gene,abundance,v_gene,j_gene
CASSLRDRVNGELFF,TGTGCCAGTAGTCTCCGGGACAGGGTGAACGGGGAGCTGTTTTTT,TRBD1,.,TRBV19,TRBJ2-2
CASSSPTTGGAGANVLTF,TGTGCCAGCAGCAGTCCTACCACAGGGGGCGCTGGGGCCAACGTCCTGACTTTC,TRBD1,.,TRBV5-4,TRBJ2-6
CASSLRSAGVGTGELFF,TGTGCCAGCAGCTTAAGGTCCGCGGGAGTTGGCACCGGGGAGCTGTTTTTT,TRBD2,few,TRBV7-3,TRBJ2-2
CASSYFGVNQPQHF,TGTGCCAGCAGTTACTTCGGGGTCAATCAGCCCCAGCATTTT,.,.,TRBV6-5,TRBJ1-5
CASSLATVNEQFF,TGTGCCAGCAGCTTAGCCACCGTCAATGAGCAGTTCTTC,.,.,TRBV11-3,TRBJ2-1
CASSLGTAYGYTF,TGTGCCAGCAGCTTGGGGACAGCGTATGGCTACACCTTC,TRBD1,.,TRBV13,TRBJ1-2
CASSLGVMNTEAFF,TGTGCCAGCAGCTTGGGGGTTATGAACACTGAAGCTTTCTTT,.,.,TRBV7-2,TRBJ1-1
CASSLAGGRDSPLHF,TGTGCCAGCAGCTTAGCAGGGGGTAGAGATTCACCCCTCCACTTT,TRBD1,.,TRBV11-3,TRBJ1-6
CASSFPGARFYGYTF,TGTGCCAGCAGTTTCCCGGGGGCGCGTTTCTATGGCTACACCTTC,.,.,TRBV28,TRBJ1-2
CASSLGTGRQPQHF,TGCGCCAGCAGCTTGGGGACAGGGCGACAGCCCCAGCATTTT,TRBD1,.,TRBV5-1,TRBJ1-5
CASSFQRDSGNTIYF,TGTGCCAGCTCTTTTCAACGGGACTCTGGAAACACCATATATTTT,.,.,TRBV18,TRBJ1-3
CASSPAASTDTQYF,TGTGCCAGTAGTCCCGCGGCTAGCACAGATACGCAGTATTTT,.,.,TRBV19,TRBJ2-3
CASSLRGNTGELFF,TGTGCCAGCAGCTTGAGGGGGAACACCGGGGAGCTGTTTTTT,.,.,TRBV5-4,TRBJ2-2
CASSLETQGNYGYTF,TGTGCCAGCAGCTTGGAAACACAGGGTAACTATGGCTACACCTTC,.,once,TRBV5-8,TRBJ1-2
CASSLLRGASSPEAFF,TGTGCCAGCAGCTTATTAAGGGGCGCTTCATCCCCTGAAGCTTTCTTT,.,.,TRBV7-9,TRBJ1-1
CASGTAATNEKLFF,TGTGCCAGCGGGACTGCTGCAACTAATGAAAAACTGTTTTTT,.,.,TRBV2,TRBJ1-4
CASSLVTTGYNEQFF,TGTGCCAGCAGTTTGGTCACGACAGGGTACAATGAGCAGTTCTTC,TRBD1,.,TRBV28,TRBJ2-1
CATTSPGQGVTEAFF,TGTGCCACCACGTCACCGGGACAGGGAGTCACTGAAGCTTTCTTT,TRBD1,once,TRBV19,TRBJ1-1
CASSSRGVATDTQYF,TGTGCCAGTAGTTCTAGGGGGGTAGCCACAGATACGCAGTATTTT,.,.,TRBV19,TRBJ2-3
CAWSQDLGQNIQYF,TGTGCCTGGAGTCAGGACTTGGGGCAAAACATTCAGTACTTC,.,few,TRBV30,TRBJ2-4
CASSIEGAPRNTIYF,TGTGCCAGTAGTATAGAGGGGGCCCCAAGAAACACCATATATTTT,.,.,TRBV19,TRBJ1-3
CASSFSDPNQPQHF,TGTGCCAGCAGTTTTTCGGATCCCAATCAGCCCCAGCATTTT,.,.,TRBV6-6,TRBJ1-5
CASSLGLGGRAYEQYF,TGTGCCAGCAGCTTGGGGCTGGGCGGGAGGGCTTACGAGCAGTACTTC,TRBD2,.,TRBV5-6,TRBJ2-7